The next 21 T cell receptor beta chains were all read from a single sample in a study of blood T cell repertoires in COVID-19. The table came from immunoSEQ multiplex PCR; TCRdb's copy has only in-frame clones and leaves some out. The table shows under 200,000 clones, with 75% to 85% occurring only once. Sequencing was carried out using peripheral blood. All receptors derive from a woman in her thirties or forties with COVID-19, enrolled during active disease.

The chain combines TRBV19 with TRBJ2-1, with TRBD2 identical over 7 bases. The germline V gene has CDR1 LNHDA and CDR2 SQIVND (reference sequence). The V segment lost 7 bases and the J segment 0 bases; nucleotides outside the gene matches: 3. The CDR3 loop spans 14 amino acids. CDR3 in DNA: TGTGCCAGTACTAGCGGTAGCTCCTACAATGAGCAGTTCTTC. Protein sequence: CASTSGSSYNEQFF.

This chain uses TRBV11-2 with TRBJ1-1; tentatively, D is TRBD1 (5 bases). There are 16 residues in the CDR3. Between the trimmed V and J ends, which lost 4 bases and 0 bases, there was a span of 15 bases. Germline V gene lookup returns CDR1 SGHAT and CDR2 FQNNGV. This chain's CDR3 is CASSSPSDRMNTEAFF. CDR3 sequence (DNA): TGTGCCAGCAGCTCCCCCTCAGACAGAATGAACACTGAAGCTTTCTTT. Full variable domain (remainder filled in from reference TRBV11-2 and TRBJ1-1): EAGVAQSPRYKIIEKRQSVAFWCNPISGHATLYWYQQILGQGPKLLIQFQNNGVVDDSQLPKDRFSAERLKGVDSTLKIQPAKLEDSAVYLCASSSPSDRMNTEAFFGQGTRLTVV.

J is TRBJ1-2 and V is TRBV30; D perhaps matches TRBD1 (5 bases). Trimming pared 2 bases from V and 5 bases from J, leaving 12 bases between. The CDR3 is 13 amino acids. The germline gives CDR1 GTSNPN, CDR2 SVGIG (reference sequence). The DNA of the CDR3 is TGTGCCTGGAGTCAGGGTTATGCATATGGCTACACCTTC. The encoded protein is CAWSQGYAYGYTF.

V gene TRBV2 combines with J gene TRBJ2-5, with 7 bases identical to TRBD2. Per germline, CDR1 SNHLY and CDR2 FYNNEI. CDR3 size: 13 residues. Unmatched junction bases numbered 2, after V lost 5 bases and J lost 2 bases. CDR3 DNA sequence: TGTGCCAGCAGTTATAGCGGGCAAGAGACCCAGTACTTC. Translated: CASSYSGQETQYF.

The chain links TRBV7-2 to TRBJ2-7, with D tentatively TRBD1 (6 bases). The CDR3 length is 15 residues. V was clipped by 5 bases and J by 2 bases, with 16 bases between them. Germline loops: CDR1 SGHTA, CDR2 FQGNSA. This chain's CDR3 is CASSPRQVSTYEQYF. CDR3 coding DNA: TGTGCCAGCAGCCCGCGACAGGTCTCCACCTACGAGCAGTACTTC. The full variable domain, in which reference TRBV7-2 and TRBJ2-7 provide the parts outside the CDR3, is GAGVSQSPSNKVTEKGKDVELRCDPISGHTALYWYRQSLGQGLEFLIYFQGNSAPDKSGLPSDRFSAERTGGSVSTLTIQRTQQEDSAVYLCASSPRQVSTYEQYFGPGTRLTVT.

The chain employs TRBV20-1 and TRBJ2-2; TRBD2 matches 8 bases. The V gene's germline CDR1 is DFQATT and CDR2 SNEGSKA (reference sequence). Trimming took 3 bases from V and 2 from J; bases not matched to a gene: 11. CDR3 length: 17 residues. In nucleotides, the CDR3 is TGCAGTGCTAGTAAGGAGCGGGGGAAGCTAAACACCGGGGAGCTGTTTTTT. Its protein is CSASKERGKLNTGELFF.

The sample holds a few counts of this clone. The chain carries TRBV7-9 and TRBJ2-7; 12 bases agree with TRBD2. CDR1 SEHNR and CDR2 FQNEAQ come from the germline V gene (reference sequence). The ends lost 1 base at V and 6 bases at J; junction bases unmatched: 7. The CDR3 loop spans 16 amino acids. The CDR3 DNA sequence: TGTGCCAGCAGCTTAGGATTCAGACTAGCGGGGGTCGAGCAGTACTTC. This codes for CASSLGFRLAGVEQYF.

The chain recombines TRBV10-3 with TRBJ2-3; 8 bases fit TRBD2. Germline V lookup: CDR1 ENHRY, CDR2 SYGVKD. J gave up 2 bases and V 7 bases, and 5 bases lay outside the gene matches. The CDR3 totals 14 residues. In DNA, the CDR3 is TGTGCCATCACCCGGGAGGGCTTCACAGATACGCAGTATTTT. This gives the protein CAITREGFTDTQYF.

The DNA of the CDR3 is TGTGCCAGCAGCACCGGCCACGGGGGGCCCTATGGCTACACCTTC. Translated: CASSTGHGGPYGYTF. The J gene is TRBJ1-2, the V gene TRBV6-6; TRBD1 might be the D (6 bases). Germline CDR1 MNHNY, CDR2 SVGAGI (reference sequence). Trimming took 6 bases from V and 4 from J, leaving 18 bases between them. The CDR3 consists of 15 residues.

This chain links TRBV29-1 with TRBJ1-1; D is ambiguous. V lost 8 bases and J 3 bases, leaving 10 bases between the germline ends. The CDR3 extends over 11 amino acids. Germline lookup yields CDR1 SQVTM and CDR2 ANQGSEA. CDR3 sequence: CSPSQDTEAFF. In nucleotides, the CDR3 is TGCAGCCCATCCCAGGACACTGAAGCTTTCTTT.

The chain combines TRBV7-2 with TRBJ2-3, with 7 bases that match TRBD2. V lost 5 bases and J lost 1; bases outside the gene matches: 9. This CDR3 comprises 16 residues. Germline CDR1 is SGHTA and CDR2 is FQGNSA. This CDR3 is CASSPGRGVGTDTQYF. CDR3 sequence (DNA): TGTGCCAGCAGCCCGGGACGGGGGGTGGGCACAGATACGCAGTATTTT.

This clone was detected only a few times. The chain is built from TRBV7-2 and TRBJ2-4; D not resolved. Looked up from germline, CDR1 is SGHTA and CDR2 is FQGNSA. CDR3 length: 16 amino acids. V gave up 5 bases and J gave up 0 bases, with 14 bases separating them. CDR3 nucleotide sequence: TGTGCCAGCAGCCCCAGTAGCTTCCTAGCCAAAAACATTCAGTACTTC. This codes for CASSPSSFLAKNIQYF.

This rearrangement joins TRBV29-1 to TRBJ2-5; TRBD2 agrees at 11 bases. The length of the CDR3 is 15 residues. The trim removed 6 bases at V and 1 base at J, leaving 7 bases unmatched. The germline CDR1 and CDR2 sequences are SQVTM and ANQGSEA. The CDR3 DNA reads TGCAGCGTGGGTGGGACTAGCGGAAGCCAAGAGACCCAGTACTTC. Translating it yields CSVGGTSGSQETQYF.

The chain uses TRBV19 and TRBJ2-3; 10 positions agree with TRBD2. The CDR3 is made up of 14 amino acids. Per the germline V gene, CDR1 is LNHDA and CDR2 is SQIVND (reference sequence). V trimming: 10 bases; J trimming: 8 bases; junction bases outside the gene matches: 12. The CDR3 region is CATAGSGRYVTQYF. CDR3 DNA sequence: TGTGCCACAGCCGGTAGCGGGAGGTATGTTACGCAGTATTTT.

This chain links TRBV30 with TRBJ2-5; D may be TRBD2 (5 bases). CDR1 and CDR2 (germline): GTSNPN, SVGIG (reference sequence). Between the trimmed V and J ends, which lost 5 bases and 4 bases, there was a span of 20 bases. The CDR3 contains 15 residues. The CDR3 loop is CAWVPGVKRGETQYF. The CDR3 DNA reads TGTGCCTGGGTCCCCGGGGTTAAGCGTGGAGAGACCCAGTACTTC.

The chain couples TRBV5-5 to TRBJ1-3; tentatively, D is TRBD1 (5 bases). Looked up from germline, CDR1 is SGHKS and CDR2 is YYEKEE (reference sequence). The CDR3 sequence is 13 residues long. Trimming cost V 1 base and J 8 bases, with 10 bases left between them. The CDR3 protein is CASSLNRGDTIYF. The CDR3 coding sequence is TGTGCCAGCAGCTTGAATCGGGGGGACACCATATATTTT.

This clone was observed a few times. The V gene is TRBV5-4, the J gene TRBJ1-1; the match to TRBD1 covers 10 bases. There are 16 residues in the CDR3. Germline values: CDR1 SGHNT, CDR2 YYREEE (reference sequence). Unmatched junction bases numbered 6, after V lost 0 bases and J lost 4 bases. The CDR3 DNA reads as TGTGCCAGCAGCTTGGATCCGGGACAGGGGATCACTGAAGCTTTCTTT. This sequence encodes CASSLDPGQGITEAFF. The whole variable domain, filled in from reference TRBV5-4 and TRBJ1-1, reads ETGVTQSPTHLIKTRGQQVTLRCSSQSGHNTVSWYQQALGQGPQFIFQYYREEENGRGNFPPRFSGLQFPNYSSELNVNALELDDSALYLCASSLDPGQGITEAFFGQGTRLTVV.

The J gene is TRBJ2-1, the V gene TRBV30; the match to TRBD2 covers 12 bases. Germline V gives CDR1 GTSNPN, CDR2 SVGIG (reference sequence). With V trimmed by 0 bases and J by 4 bases, 4 bases remained unmatched. The CDR3 runs to 16 residues. The CDR3, as DNA: TGTGCCTGGAGTGTGCCTAGCGGGGGGGGTTACAATGAGCAGTTCTTC. It specifies CAWSVPSGGGYNEQFF.

This chain connects TRBV5-1 to TRBJ1-2, with a possible D match to TRBD1 (6 bases). From germline, CDR1 is SGHRS and CDR2 YFSETQ. This CDR3 region has 15 residues. V lost 0 bases and J 0 bases, leaving 9 bases between the germline ends. CDR3 in amino acids: CASSLGTASNYGYTF. The DNA of the CDR3 is TGCGCCAGCAGCTTGGGGACAGCTTCTAACTATGGCTACACCTTC.

This chain uses TRBV12-3 or TRBV12-4 with TRBJ1-4; tentatively, D is TRBD1 (5 bases). The ends were cut back, 7 bases at V and 10 bases at J, with 13 bases in the middle. This CDR3 contains 12 residues. CDR3 sequence reads: CASKGHPAKLFF. CDR3 sequence (DNA): TGTGCCAGCAAGGGGCACCCTGCAAAACTGTTTTTT.

V gene TRBV5-1 combines with J gene TRBJ1-2, with D unresolved. The CDR3 has 14 amino acids. Germline V gene data show CDR1 as SGHRS and CDR2 as YFSETQ. The V end was cut by 4 bases, the J end by 4 bases, with 14 bases between. The CDR3: CASSPNPGFYGYTF. DNA of the CDR3: TGCGCCAGCAGCCCAAACCCGGGATTCTATGGCTACACCTTC.